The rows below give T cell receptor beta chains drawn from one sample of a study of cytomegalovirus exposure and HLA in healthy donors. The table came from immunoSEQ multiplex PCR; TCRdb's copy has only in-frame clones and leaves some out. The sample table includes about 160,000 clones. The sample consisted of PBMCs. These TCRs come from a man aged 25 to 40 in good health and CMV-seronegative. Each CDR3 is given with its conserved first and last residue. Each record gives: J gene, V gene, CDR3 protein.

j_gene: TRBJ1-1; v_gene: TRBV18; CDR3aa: CASSPPPGMNTEAFF
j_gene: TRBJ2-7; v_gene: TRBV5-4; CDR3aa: CASSLKGQGAYEQYF
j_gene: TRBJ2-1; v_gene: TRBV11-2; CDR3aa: CASSREGASSSSYNEQFF
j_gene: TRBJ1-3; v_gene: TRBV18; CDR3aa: CASSPTAGGGNTIYF
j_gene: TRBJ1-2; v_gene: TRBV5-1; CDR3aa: CASSLDRDGYTF
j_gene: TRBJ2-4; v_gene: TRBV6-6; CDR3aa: CASSLGTGTGNIQYF
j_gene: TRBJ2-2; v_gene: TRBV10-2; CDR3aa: CASSEPPLASNTGELFF
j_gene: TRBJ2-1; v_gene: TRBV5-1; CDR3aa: CASSLGRGSSYNEQFF
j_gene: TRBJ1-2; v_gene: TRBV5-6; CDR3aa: CASSFGGSRGYTF
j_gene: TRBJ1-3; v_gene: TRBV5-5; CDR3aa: CASSLERARDTIYF
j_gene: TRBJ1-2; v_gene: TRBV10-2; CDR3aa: CASSDPSGGGYGYTF
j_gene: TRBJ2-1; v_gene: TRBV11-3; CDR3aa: CASSLRILGSYNEQFF
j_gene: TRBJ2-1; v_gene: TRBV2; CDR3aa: CASILSRPEQFF
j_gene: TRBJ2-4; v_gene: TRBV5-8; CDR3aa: CASSFDGGSKNIQYF
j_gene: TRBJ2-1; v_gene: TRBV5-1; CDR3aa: CASREQGIFWNEQFF
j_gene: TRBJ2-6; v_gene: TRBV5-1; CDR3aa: CASSKGGQGADGANVLTF
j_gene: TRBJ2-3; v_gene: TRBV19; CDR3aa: CASSISPQAVGTDTQYF
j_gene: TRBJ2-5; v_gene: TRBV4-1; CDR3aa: CASSQADRGRQETQYF
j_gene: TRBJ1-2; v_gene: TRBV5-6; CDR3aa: CASSSQGGYYGYTF
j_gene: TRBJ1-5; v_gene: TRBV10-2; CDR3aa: CASSESQPSNQPQHF
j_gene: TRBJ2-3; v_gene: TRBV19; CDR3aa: CASSIDSGIIGDTQYF
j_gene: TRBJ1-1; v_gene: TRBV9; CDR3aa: CASSSGGGGDTEAFF
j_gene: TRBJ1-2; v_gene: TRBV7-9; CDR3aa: CASSLGSTGTVAGYTF
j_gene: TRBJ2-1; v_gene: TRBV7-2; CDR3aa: CASTAGEDEQFF
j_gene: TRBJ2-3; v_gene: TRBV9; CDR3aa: CASSGGASGIVDTQYF
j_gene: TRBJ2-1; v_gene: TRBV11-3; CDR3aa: CASSIRTGAYNEQFF
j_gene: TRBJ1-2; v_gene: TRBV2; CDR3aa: CASSDVLDRGPWGYTF
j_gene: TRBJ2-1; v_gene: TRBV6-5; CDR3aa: CASSPGSTYNEQFF
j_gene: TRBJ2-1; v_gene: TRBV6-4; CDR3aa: CASSDSANTDEQFF
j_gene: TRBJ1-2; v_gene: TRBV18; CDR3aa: CASSPANYGYTF
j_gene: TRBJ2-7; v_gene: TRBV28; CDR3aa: CASTWGGTGGYEQYF
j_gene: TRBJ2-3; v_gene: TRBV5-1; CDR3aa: CASSLADYLGTDTQYF
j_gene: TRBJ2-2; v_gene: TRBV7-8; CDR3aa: CASRPRRKTGELFF
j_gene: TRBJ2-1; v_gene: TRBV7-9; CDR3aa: CASRSRLAGGPWNEQFF
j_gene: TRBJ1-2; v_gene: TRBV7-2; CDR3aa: CASGLGGIGYTF
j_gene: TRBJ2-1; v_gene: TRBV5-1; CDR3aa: CASSLEASGSLRYEQFF
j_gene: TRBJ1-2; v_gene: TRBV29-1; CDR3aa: CSVQGQYYGYTF
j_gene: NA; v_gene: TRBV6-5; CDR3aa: CASSSGTGMYEQYF
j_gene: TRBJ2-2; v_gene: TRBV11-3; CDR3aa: CASRGQGENTGELFF
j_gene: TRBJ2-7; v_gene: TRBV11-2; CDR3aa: CASSLGLRTGRIYEQYF
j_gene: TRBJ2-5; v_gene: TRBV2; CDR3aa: CASRDHRVAQGETQYF
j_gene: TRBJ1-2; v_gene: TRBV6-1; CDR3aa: CASSEALEGVRGVDYGYTF
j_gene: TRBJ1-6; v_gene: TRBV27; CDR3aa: CASSSDRGTSPLHF
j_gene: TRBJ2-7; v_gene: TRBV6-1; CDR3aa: CASAGTRGYEQYF
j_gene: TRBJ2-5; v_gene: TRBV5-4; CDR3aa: CASSFGGDWETQYF
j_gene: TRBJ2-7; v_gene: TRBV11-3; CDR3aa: CASSLAGTMNYEQYF
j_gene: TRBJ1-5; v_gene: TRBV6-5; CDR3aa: CASSYGRKNQPQHF
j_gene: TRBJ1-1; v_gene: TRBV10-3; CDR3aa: CAISEAGNTEAFF
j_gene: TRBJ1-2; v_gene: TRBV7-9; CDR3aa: CASSFGVRVLYGYTF